The sequence of this T cell receptor beta chain was determined in a study of OX40 agonist ivuxolimab in advanced cancers. Study background: The dose-escalation cohort was around 83% male, with a mean age of about 60 years, ranging roughly 20 to 90. Study outcomes and limitations: Normalized T-cell clonal expansion was also low in some nonresponders. More expanded clones were found, on average, in CD8+ than in CD4+ T cells.

This CDR3 is 17 amino acids long. Germline trimming cut 7 bases from V and 1 base from J; bases unmatched to any gene: 12. Germline V gene data show CDR1 as MDHEN and CDR2 as SYDVKM. As regards this clone: Its target is not known.

The assay was immunoSEQ multiplex PCR, and TCRdb's table has in-frame clones only and misses some. The data contain fewer than 40,000 clones, 65% to 80% of them singletons. The receptor's source is an adult with an advanced solid tumor such as melanoma, head and neck, liver or kidney cancer. The sample here was CD4+ or CD8+ T cells sorted from blood, taken in a trial of the OX40 agonist ivuxolimab. The J gene is TRBJ1-5, the V gene TRBV28; 8 positions match TRBD1. CDR3 coding DNA: TGTGCCAGCACCTACACGCTCAGGACAGGGAGCAATCAGCCCCAGCATTTT. Its translation: CASTYTLRTGSNQPQHF.